Each of the 32 T cell receptor beta chains below was sequenced from the same sample in a study of OX40 agonist ivuxolimab in advanced cancers. TCRdb keeps only in-frame clones here, not all; method: immunoSEQ multiplex PCR. The profile shows 60,000 to 90,000 clones, roughly 85% of them singletons. The sample in question was CD4+ or CD8+ T cells sorted from blood, obtained in a trial of the OX40 agonist ivuxolimab. These receptor sequences come from an adult with an advanced solid tumor such as melanoma, head and neck, liver or kidney cancer.

The rearrangement joins TRBV7-2 to TRBJ2-5; TRBD2 matches 8 bases. The CDR3 is 13 amino acids. Trimming removed 5 bases from V and 3 bases from J; junction bases left unmatched: 2. The germline gives CDR1 SGHTA, CDR2 FQGNSA. The CDR3: CASSGTREETQYF. CDR3 nucleotide sequence: TGTGCCAGCAGCGGGACTAGGGAAGAGACCCAGTACTTC.

In DNA form, the CDR3 reads TGTGCCAGCAGTGAAGACTCTAGCGGGGTCAACACCGGGGAGCTGTTTTTT. Translated, it gives CASSEDSSGVNTGELFF. The chain carries TRBV6-1 and TRBJ2-2; 9 bases are shared with TRBD2. CDR1 is MNHNS, CDR2 SASEGT, per germline. The V segment lost 1 base and the J segment 2 bases; nucleotides outside the gene matches: 5. The CDR3 has 17 residues.

This chain uses TRBV18 with TRBJ2-4, with D unresolved. V lost 0 bases, J lost 0 bases, and 9 bases lay in between. The V gene's germline CDR1 is KGHSH and CDR2 LQKENI. This CDR3 is built from 16 residues. The CDR3 bases are TGTGCCAGCTCACCACCGCTTCGATTAGCCAAAAACATTCAGTACTTC. Its protein is CASSPPLRLAKNIQYF.

This clone showed up just once. The J gene is TRBJ2-3, the V gene TRBV29-1, with D uncertain. V lost 4 bases and J 3 bases, leaving 8 bases between the germline ends. There are 12 residues in the CDR3. Germline CDR1 SQVTM, CDR2 ANQGSEA. CDR3 amino acids: CSVVRLTDTQYF. Here the CDR3 DNA reads TGCAGCGTTGTCAGGCTGACAGATACGCAGTATTTT.

The gene calls are TRBV7-3 and TRBJ2-2, with D perhaps matching TRBD1 (6 bases). In germline, CDR1 is SGHTA, CDR2 FQGTGA. Trimming stripped 1 base from V and 3 bases from J, with 9 bases between. There are 15 residues in the CDR3. CDR3 nucleotides: TGTGCCAGCAGCTTAAGTCAGGGGCACACCGGGGAGCTGTTTTTT. Its protein is CASSLSQGHTGELFF.

The rearrangement links TRBV5-5 to TRBJ1-2, with D uncertain. The germline V gene has CDR1 SGHKS and CDR2 YYEKEE (reference sequence). With 4 bases removed from V and 6 bases from J, the gap between germline ends came to 22 bases. This CDR3 comprises 16 residues. CDR3 region: CASSPQSRGHWNGYTF. DNA for the CDR3: TGTGCCAGCAGCCCCCAATCTCGGGGTCACTGGAATGGCTACACCTTC.

The chain links TRBV6-1 to TRBJ2-7, with D hard to call. Germline V CDR1 and CDR2: MNHNS, SASEGT. This CDR3 has 14 residues. V was cut by 2 bases and J by 2 bases, with 10 bases left in between. DNA for the CDR3: TGTGCCAGCAGTGAAAAGCGTGCAACCTACGAGCAGTACTTC. This sequence encodes CASSEKRATYEQYF.

J is TRBJ2-5 and V is TRBV5-1; D not resolved. Trimming removed 7 bases from V and 5 bases from J, with 12 bases in between. Germline CDR1 SGHRS, CDR2 YFSETQ. The CDR3 covers 12 residues. The chain's CDR3 is CASGNLGETQYF. CDR3 coding DNA: TGCGCCAGCGGGAACCTCGGGGAGACCCAGTACTTC.

The chain is built from TRBV28 and TRBJ2-1; TRBD2 aligns across 10 bases. The CDR3 consists of 19 residues. With V trimmed by 2 bases and J by 0 bases, 10 bases remained unmatched. Germline V gives CDR1 MDHEN, CDR2 SYDVKM. The chain's CDR3 is CASSLSGPSGSSSYNEQFF. The CDR3 DNA follows: TGTGCCAGCAGTTTAAGTGGTCCTAGCGGGAGTAGCTCCTACAATGAGCAGTTCTTC.

This chain joins TRBV29-1 and TRBJ2-7; D may be TRBD2 (6 bases). CDR3 length: 14 amino acids. Trimming left V 6 bases short and J 2 bases short, with 17 bases between. Germline lookup yields CDR1 SQVTM and CDR2 ANQGSEA. The CDR3 protein is CSVGGTPPTYEQYF. The CDR3 region has the DNA TGCAGCGTCGGTGGGACTCCCCCGACCTACGAGCAGTACTTC.

The chain combines TRBV5-1 with TRBJ1-1, with D uncertain. Germline lookup yields CDR1 SGHRS and CDR2 YFSETQ. This CDR3 spans 15 amino acids. The V end lost 4 bases, the J end lost 1 base, and 14 bases lay between the germline ends. The CDR3 reads CASSRLGAPNTEAFF. The CDR3 nucleotides are TGCGCCAGCAGCCGCCTGGGTGCACCGAACACTGAAGCTTTCTTT.

This sequence joins TRBV30 and TRBJ2-7; the D gene could be TRBD1 or TRBD2 (5 bases each). V lost 1 base and J 6 bases, leaving 16 bases between the germline ends. Germline loops: CDR1 GTSNPN, CDR2 SVGIG (reference sequence). This CDR3 comprises 14 residues. CDR3 residues: CAWSAGGTLGEQYF. The CDR3, as DNA: TGTGCCTGGAGTGCTGGGGGTACGTTGGGCGAGCAGTACTTC. The full variable domain, with the rest looked up from reference TRBV30 and TRBJ2-7, is SQTIHQWPATLVQPVGSPLSLECTVEGTSNPNLYWYRQAAGRGLQLLFYSVGIGQISSEVPQNLSASRPQDRQFILSSKKLLLSDSGFYLCAWSAGGTLGEQYFGPGTRLTVT.

The V and J genes are TRBV27 and TRBJ1-1; no clear D. Germline CDR1 reads MNHEY; CDR2 reads SMNVEV (reference sequence). The CDR3 contains 14 residues. The ends were cut back, 0 bases at V and 2 bases at J, with 7 bases in the middle. CDR3 sequence: CASSLSIENTEAFF. The DNA of the CDR3 is TGTGCCAGCAGTTTATCGATAGAAAACACTGAAGCTTTCTTT.

The chain combines TRBV2 with TRBJ2-5; D is possibly TRBD1 or TRBD2 (5 bases each). CDR1 is SNHLY, CDR2 FYNNEI, per germline. Trimming cost V 5 bases and J 5 bases, with 15 bases left between them. The CDR3 has 14 amino acids. The CDR3 bases are TGTGCCAGCAGTCCCGGGACCCCGCCGGAGACCCAGTACTTC. It is translated as CASSPGTPPETQYF.

Ten or more counts support this clone. CDR3 sequence (DNA): TGTGCCAGCAGTTCCTTGGGCGGGAGTGGCACAGATACGCAGTATTTT. This sequence encodes CASSSLGGSGTDTQYF. The V and J genes are TRBV6-5 and TRBJ2-3; 7 bases map to TRBD2. The V gene's germline CDR1 is MNHEY and CDR2 SVGAGI. J was trimmed by 1 base and V by 4 bases; bases with no gene match: 8. There are 16 residues in the CDR3.

The CDR3: CATSRDPGRGAGELFF. The CDR3, as DNA: TGTGCCACCAGCAGGGATCCGGGACGTGGGGCCGGGGAGCTGTTTTTT. This rearrangement joins TRBV15 to TRBJ2-2, with D perhaps TRBD1 or TRBD2 (5 bases each). The ends were cut back, 3 bases at V and 6 bases at J, with 17 bases in the middle. Germline V CDR1 and CDR2: LNHNV, YYDKDF (reference sequence). The CDR3 is 16 amino acids.

The chain employs TRBV5-1 and TRBJ1-1; 12 bases align to TRBD1. CDR3 length: 15 residues. The junction had 11 bases not matched to a gene; V was cut back by 4 bases and J by 10 bases. CDR1 and CDR2 from the germline V gene are SGHRS and YFSETQ. CDR3 DNA sequence: TGCGCCAGCAGCAACCGGGACAGGGGGCCGCCTGTAGCTTTCTTT. Translating it yields CASSNRDRGPPVAFF.

In this sample, this clone turned up once. V gene TRBV14 combines with J gene TRBJ2-7, with D perhaps matching TRBD1 (6 bases). Germline CDR1 is SGHDN and CDR2 is FVKESK. Trimming left V 1 base short and J 3 bases short, with 13 bases between. The CDR3 is 15 residues long. The CDR3 DNA follows: TGTGCCAGCAGCCAAGGGTCAACAGGGCTCTACGAGCAGTACTTC. Its protein product is CASSQGSTGLYEQYF.

Only a few counts were recorded for this clone. The rearrangement links TRBV7-9 to TRBJ2-7; D might be TRBD1 (5 bases). CDR3 length equals 14 residues. Germline lookup yields CDR1 SEHNR and CDR2 FQNEAQ (reference sequence). Deletions cut 2 bases from V and 0 bases from J, with 8 bases between. Here the CDR3 reads CASSLMTDSYEQYF. The CDR3 DNA reads as TGTGCCAGCAGCTTAATGACAGACTCCTACGAGCAGTACTTC. Filled out from reference TRBV7-9 and TRBJ2-7, the complete variable domain reads DTGVSQNPRHKITKRGQNVTFRCDPISEHNRLYWYRQTLGQGPEFLTYFQNEAQLEKSRLLSDRFSAERPKGSFSTLEIQRTEQGDSAMYLCASSLMTDSYEQYFGPGTRLTVT.

This sequence joins TRBV6-1 and TRBJ2-1; possible D gene TRBD2, 5 bases. Trimming removed 6 bases from V and 7 bases from J, with 19 bases in between. The CDR3 is 15 amino acids. Germline CDR1 reads MNHNS; CDR2 reads SASEGT. CDR3 bases: TGTGCCAGCAGAGGAAGGCGCCTAGCTGCGAATGAGCAGTTCTTC. Translating gives CASRGRRLAANEQFF.

This chain uses TRBV6-1 with TRBJ1-3; 8 bases are a match to TRBD1. This CDR3 comprises 14 residues. V lost 7 bases to trimming and J lost 4 bases; unmatched junction nucleotides: 6. Looked up from germline, CDR1 is MNHNS and CDR2 is SASEGT. The CDR3 loop is CASNQGAGGNTIYF. The CDR3 DNA follows: TGTGCCAGCAATCAGGGGGCTGGAGGAAACACCATATATTTT.

This rearrangement joins TRBV18 to TRBJ2-5; TRBD1 aligns across 8 bases. The CDR3 sequence is 14 residues long. The V gene end was trimmed by 3 bases and the J gene end by 2 bases; junction bases not matched to a gene: 2. Germline V gene data show CDR1 as KGHSH and CDR2 as LQKENI. DNA of the CDR3: TGTGCCAGCTCACCCCACAGGGGGCAAGAGACCCAGTACTTC. It translates to CASSPHRGQETQYF.

The chain couples TRBV10-3 to TRBJ2-3; D is possibly TRBD1 (6 bases). The CDR3 consists of 14 residues. Trimming removed 2 bases at V and 6 bases at J, with 12 bases between. The germline CDR1 and CDR2 sequences are ENHRY and SYGVKD. CDR3 in DNA: TGTGCCATCAGTGAGGGGGGCGGATTGGATACGCAGTATTTT. Translation: CAISEGGGLDTQYF.

The chain is built from TRBV7-2 and TRBJ1-1; D unresolved. The CDR3 extends over 12 amino acids. Trimming stripped 6 bases from V and 5 bases from J, with 10 bases between. Germline CDR1 and CDR2: SGHTA and FQGNSA. The CDR3 here is CASSPGKTEAFF. CDR3 sequence (DNA): TGTGCCAGCAGTCCTGGGAAGACTGAAGCTTTCTTT.

The rearrangement joins TRBV4-3 to TRBJ1-3, with 7 bases identical to TRBD1. With V trimmed by 10 bases and J by 0 bases, 12 bases remained unmatched. This CDR3 spans 16 amino acids. Germline V lookup: CDR1 LGHNA, CDR2 YSLEER. CDR3 bases: TGCGCCACCCCACACAGGGGACCTAGCTCTGGAAACACCATATATTTT. Translating it yields CATPHRGPSSGNTIYF.

V is TRBV30 and J is TRBJ2-5; TRBD2 matches at 16 bases. This CDR3 is built from 16 residues. The germline V gene has CDR1 GTSNPN and CDR2 SVGIG (reference sequence). The ends lost 0 bases at V and 4 bases at J; junction bases unmatched: 2. CDR3 nucleotide sequence: TGTGCCTGGAGTGTGGGACTAGCGGGGGGGCGAGAGACCCAGTACTTC. This gives the protein CAWSVGLAGGRETQYF.

V usage is TRBV30 and J usage is TRBJ2-7; a weak D match, TRBD1 (6 bases). Per the germline V gene, CDR1 is GTSNPN and CDR2 is SVGIG (reference sequence). Trimming removed 1 base at V and 0 bases at J, with 10 bases between. The CDR3 covers 14 residues. CDR3 coding DNA: TGTGCCTGGAGTGACAGGGTTCCCTCCTACGAGCAGTACTTC. Residues: CAWSDRVPSYEQYF.

The chain employs TRBV12-5 and TRBJ1-6, with D perhaps matching TRBD1 (6 bases). The V end was cut by 6 bases, the J end by 10 bases, with 16 bases between. Germline CDR1 LGHNT, CDR2 FRNRAP. There are 14 residues in the CDR3. The CDR3 coding sequence is TGTGCTAGTGGCCGAGGGGCCGGGGGCTCACCCCTCCACTTT. Its translation: CASGRGAGGSPLHF.

A single count supports this clone. V gene TRBV9 combines with J gene TRBJ2-5, with TRBD2 as a possible D gene (5 bases). Germline V gene data show CDR1 as SGDLS and CDR2 as YYNGEE. This CDR3 is 15 amino acids long. The V gene lost 0 bases and the J gene lost 5 bases, with 14 bases spanning the gap. As DNA, the CDR3 is TGTGCCAGCAGCGTAGCGAGCGGTGGAGTGGAGACCCAGTACTTC. Its protein is CASSVASGGVETQYF.

V usage is TRBV6-1 and J usage is TRBJ2-3; possible D gene TRBD2, 5 bases. The CDR3 extends over 15 amino acids. Germline lookup yields CDR1 MNHNS and CDR2 SASEGT. V was trimmed by 6 bases and J by 2 bases, leaving 15 bases between them. The CDR3 reads CASRSQRRFTDTQYF. CDR3 bases: TGTGCCAGCAGGTCCCAGCGGAGATTCACAGATACGCAGTATTTT.

This chain connects TRBV5-4 to TRBJ2-1; maybe TRBD2 (5 bases). The CDR3 is 14 amino acids. Per the germline V gene, CDR1 is SGHNT and CDR2 is YYREEE (reference sequence). Trimming took off 4 bases at V and 4 bases at J, with 12 bases between the two ends. CDR3 residues: CASSPLTTYNEQFF. DNA for the CDR3: TGTGCCAGCAGCCCCTTGACTACTTACAATGAGCAGTTCTTC.

The CDR3 bases are TGTGCCTGGAGTGGGGACCGAGGGGGGGCCGACACTGAAGCTTTCTTT. This sequence encodes CAWSGDRGGADTEAFF. The rearrangement uses TRBV30 and TRBJ1-1; weak D call: TRBD1 (6 bases). The length of the CDR3 is 16 residues. Germline V gives CDR1 GTSNPN, CDR2 SVGIG (reference sequence). Trimming left V 1 base short and J 3 bases short, with 18 bases between.